This T cell receptor beta chain derives from a study of blood T cell repertoires in COVID-19. Study in general: COVID-19 samples from acute and convalescent phases originated in the United States, Italy and Spain.

In the original workflow: Amplification from reference gene primers served as the basis for estimated nucleated cell counts. Only in-frame clones appear in the TCRdb table, and some are missing; sequencing was by immunoSEQ multiplex PCR. The V and J calls and clone size were taken over from that table, and D and trimming were inferred from the DNA. The repertoire holds 150,000 or so clones, with about 85% as singletons. There are 12 residues in the CDR3. Trimming took off 4 bases at V and 4 bases at J, with 7 bases between the two ends. CDR1 is KGHDR, CDR2 SFDVKD, per germline. Seattle cases were enrolled at active infection and followed longitudinally.

The chain couples TRBV24-1 to TRBJ2-7, with TRBD1 as a possible D gene (6 bases). The sample taken for sequencing was peripheral blood. The clonotype originates from a man between 60 and 75 years old with COVID-19, enrolled during active disease. The CDR3 is CATSDRGYEQYF. For the CDR3, the DNA is TGTGCCACCAGTGACAGGGGTTACGAGCAGTACTTC.